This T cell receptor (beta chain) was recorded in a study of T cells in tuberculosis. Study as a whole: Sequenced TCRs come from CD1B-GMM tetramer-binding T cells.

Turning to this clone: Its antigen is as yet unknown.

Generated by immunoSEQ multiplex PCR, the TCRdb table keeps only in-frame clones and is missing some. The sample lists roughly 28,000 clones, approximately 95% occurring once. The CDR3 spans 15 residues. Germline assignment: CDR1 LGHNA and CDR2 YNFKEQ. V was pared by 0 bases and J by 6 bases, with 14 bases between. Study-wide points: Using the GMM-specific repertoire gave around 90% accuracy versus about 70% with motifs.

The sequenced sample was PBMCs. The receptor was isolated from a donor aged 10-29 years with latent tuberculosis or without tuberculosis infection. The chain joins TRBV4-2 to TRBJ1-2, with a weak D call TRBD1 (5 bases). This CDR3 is CASSQDRYSGNGYTF. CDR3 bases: TGTGCCAGCAGCCAAGATCGTTACTCAGGGAATGGCTACACCTTC.